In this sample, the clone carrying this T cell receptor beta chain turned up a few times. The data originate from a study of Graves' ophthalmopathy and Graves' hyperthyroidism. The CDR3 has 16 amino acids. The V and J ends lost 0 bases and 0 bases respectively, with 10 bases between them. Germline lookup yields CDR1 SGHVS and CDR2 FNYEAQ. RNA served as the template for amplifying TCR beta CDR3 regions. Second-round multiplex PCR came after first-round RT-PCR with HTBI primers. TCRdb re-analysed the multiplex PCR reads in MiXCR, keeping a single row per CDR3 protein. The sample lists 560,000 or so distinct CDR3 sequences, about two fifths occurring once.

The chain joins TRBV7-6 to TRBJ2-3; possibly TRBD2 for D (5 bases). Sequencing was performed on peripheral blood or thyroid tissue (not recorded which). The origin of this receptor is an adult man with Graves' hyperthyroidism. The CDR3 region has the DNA TGTGCCAGCAGCTTAGCCTCAGGCGGGAGCACAGATACGCAGTATTTT. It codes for CASSLASGGSTDTQYF. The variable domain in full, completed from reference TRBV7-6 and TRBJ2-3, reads GAGVSQSPRYKVTKRGQDVALRCDPISGHVSLYWYRQALGQGPEFLTYFNYEAQQDKSGLPNDRFSAERPEGSISTLTIQRTEQRDSAMYRCASSLASGGSTDTQYFGPGTRLTVL.